This TCR beta chain was documented in a study of T cells in Graves' hyperthyroidism and ophthalmopathy. In its sample, this clonotype was seen many times. After removal of 6 bases from V and 0 bases from J, the junction contained 9 bases not matched to a gene. Germline CDR1 and CDR2: MDHEN and SYDVKM. This CDR3 has 18 residues. TCR beta CDR3 regions were amplified from RNA. A set of HTBI primers served as the primers for a first-round RT-PCR of the TCR CDR3. MiXCR, applied by TCRdb to the multiplex PCR reads, yields one record per CDR3 protein. The sample yields about 350,000 distinct CDR3 sequences, 15% to 20% seen once. Ophthalmopathy patients showed a Clinical Activity Score of at least 3, NOSPECS grade of at least 4 and duration under 3 months. The PBMCs were taken from approximately 9.7 ml of fresh peripheral blood.

This sequence was found in a middle-aged woman with Graves' ophthalmopathy. The V call is TRBV28, the J call TRBJ2-6; 9 bases match TRBD1. Sequencing input: blood. The CDR3 sequence: CASSKDRGSHSGANVLTF. The CDR3 nucleotides are TGTGCCAGCAGCAAAGACAGGGGGAGTCACTCTGGGGCCAACGTCCTGACTTTC.